This T cell receptor beta chain was sequenced during a study of cytomegalovirus exposure and HLA in healthy donors. Study summary: Ancestry clustering placed more than 65% of around 400 genotyped donors in the Caucasian-associated cluster.

Germline CDR1 reads PRHDT; CDR2 reads FYEKMQ (reference sequence). CDR3 length: 16 amino acids. V lost 2 bases, J lost 1 base, and 13 bases lay in between. Study results and caveats: Prediction of most subjects' HLA-A and HLA-B alleles by TCR beta sequences was reportedly accurate. In an earlier analysis, about 87% or about 30%: the productive usage of most TCR beta V segments. A further, later analysis showed that HLA-associated TCR beta chains (compared with equally common others) were more clonally expanded.

As regards this clone: Its target is unknown.

In the PCR, 60 Vbeta and 13 Jbeta primers were used. TCRdb's table, derived via immunoSEQ multiplex PCR, lists solely in-frame clones and lacks some. The table includes 150,000 to 200,000 clones, around 85% detected once. The rearrangement links TRBV13 to TRBJ2-3; possibly TRBD2 for D (5 bases). This clonotype was sampled from a man younger than 35 in good health and CMV-seropositive. The specimen sequenced was PBMCs. CDR3 bases: TGTGCCAGCAGCTTATCCGTCTCCGGGGGCACAGATACGCAGTATTTT. Amino acid sequence: CASSLSVSGGTDTQYF.